Listed here are 17 T cell receptor beta chains from one sample, sequenced in a study of cytomegalovirus exposure and HLA in healthy donors. The PCR ran on 60 Vbeta and 13 Jbeta primers. The repertoire was sequenced with immunoSEQ multiplex PCR; TCRdb's copy has only in-frame clones and lacks some. The repertoire consists of around 150,000 clones, with 70% to 80% occurring once and the leading ten covering about 2%. Sequenced input: PBMCs. The source is a female donor in good health and CMV-seropositive.

The chain has TRBV5-1 and TRBJ2-2; 7 bases map to TRBD2. V was clipped by 10 bases and J by 4 bases; unmatched bases: 7. This CDR3 comprises 13 residues. Germline-derived CDR1 and CDR2 are SGHRS and YFSETQ. The CDR3 loop is CAGREGSTGELFF. The CDR3 DNA sequence: TGCGCCGGGAGGGAGGGCAGCACCGGGGAGCTGTTTTTT.

The J gene is TRBJ2-1, the V gene TRBV18; 7 nucleotides align to TRBD1. V lost 3 bases, J lost 9 bases, and 11 bases stayed unmatched. The length of the CDR3 is 15 residues. Germline V gives CDR1 KGHSH, CDR2 LQKENI. CDR3 nucleotide sequence: TGTGCCAGCTCACCTTCAAGGGGGCGAAATGCTGAGCAGTTCTTC. Amino acid sequence: CASSPSRGRNAEQFF.

The chain uses TRBV6-1 and TRBJ2-1; 7 bases match TRBD2. The CDR3 runs to 18 residues. V dropped 4 bases and J dropped 7; count of bases not matched to a gene: 19. Germline V gene lookup returns CDR1 MNHNS and CDR2 SASEGT. CDR3 amino acids: CASSARASGDFLGNEQFF. For the CDR3, the DNA is TGTGCCAGCAGTGCCCGGGCTAGCGGAGACTTTCTAGGTAATGAGCAGTTCTTC.

The rearrangement links TRBV13 to TRBJ1-1; D not certain. CDR3 length: 14 residues. Germline CDR1 reads PRHDT; CDR2 reads FYEKMQ (reference sequence). V lost 2 bases and J lost 1, with 8 bases in between. CDR3 residues: CASSLLQRNTEAFF. CDR3 sequence (DNA): TGTGCCAGCAGCTTATTACAGAGGAACACTGAAGCTTTCTTT.

Note on this clone: The same CDR3 arises from other DNA sequences in this sample as well. The rearrangement uses TRBV7-3 and TRBJ1-2; D is possibly TRBD1 (5 bases). The CDR3 runs 14 residues. The V and J ends lost 1 base and 2 bases respectively, with 8 bases between them. Germline V lookup: CDR1 SGHTA, CDR2 FQGTGA. The CDR3 is CASSLNPGNYGYTF. The DNA for the CDR3 is TGTGCCAGCAGCTTAAATCCAGGGAACTATGGCTACACCTTC.

The rearrangement uses TRBV7-3 and TRBJ2-3; weak D call: TRBD1 (6 bases). Trimming stripped 7 bases from V and 1 base from J, with 15 bases between. The length of the CDR3 is 15 residues. The germline V gene has CDR1 SGHTA and CDR2 FQGTGA. The CDR3 DNA reads as TGTGCCAGCACCCGGGGCCCAGGGGGCACAGATACGCAGTATTTT. Protein sequence: CASTRGPGGTDTQYF.

This rearrangement joins TRBV30 to TRBJ2-4, with 10 nucleotides matching TRBD2. V was pared by 5 bases and J by 3 bases, with 4 bases of the junction left unmatched. Germline V gene lookup returns CDR1 GTSNPN and CDR2 SVGIG (reference sequence). CDR3 length: 14 amino acids. The CDR3 reads CAWGRLAGKNIQYF. For the CDR3, the DNA is TGTGCCTGGGGTCGACTAGCGGGCAAAAACATTCAGTACTTC. Drawing the rest from reference TRBV30 and TRBJ2-4, the complete variable domain is SQTIHQWPATLVQPVGSPLSLECTVEGTSNPNLYWYRQAAGRGLQLLFYSVGIGQISSEVPQNLSASRPQDRQFILSSKKLLLSDSGFYLCAWGRLAGKNIQYFGAGTRLSVL.

This chain connects TRBV2 to TRBJ2-7; a possible D gene is TRBD1 (5 bases). This CDR3 has 14 residues. Trimming shortened V by 6 bases and J by 2 bases, and 14 bases separated the two germline ends. Germline-derived CDR1 and CDR2 are SNHLY and FYNNEI. The CDR3 protein is CASRETVPTYEQYF. In DNA, the CDR3 is TGTGCCAGCAGGGAGACAGTACCGACCTACGAGCAGTACTTC. The variable domain in full, completed from reference TRBV2 and TRBJ2-7, reads EPEVTQTPSHQVTQMGQEVILRCVPISNHLYFYWYRQILGQKVEFLVSFYNNEISEKSEIFDDQFSVERPDGSNFTLKIRSTKLEDSAMYFCASRETVPTYEQYFGPGTRLTVT.

The chain combines TRBV28 with TRBJ1-2; TRBD1 is a possible D gene (5 bases). This CDR3 region has 15 residues. The germline V gene encodes CDR1 MDHEN and CDR2 SYDVKM. Trimming took 4 bases from V and 9 from J, leaving 21 bases between them. The CDR3 DNA reads as TGTGCCAGCAGTTCCATTTCACTGACAGCTGGTAGCTACACCTTC. Translated: CASSSISLTAGSYTF.

This clone was detected only once. This chain joins TRBV14 and TRBJ1-1; D is ambiguous. V was cut by 1 base and J by 5 bases, with 8 bases left in between. The CDR3 contains 13 residues. In germline, CDR1 is SGHDN, CDR2 FVKESK. DNA of the CDR3: TGTGCCAGCAGCCAAGCAAGCGAAACTGAAGCTTTCTTT. This codes for CASSQASETEAFF.

The chain has TRBV18 and TRBJ2-1; TRBD2 matches at 7 bases. V lost 10 bases and J lost 2; bases outside the gene matches: 14. Germline CDR1 KGHSH, CDR2 LQKENI. The CDR3 sequence is 16 residues long. The CDR3 loop is CATHRGVARAYNEQFF. CDR3 in DNA: TGTGCCACCCACCGGGGGGTGGCCAGGGCCTACAATGAGCAGTTCTTC.

The V and J genes are TRBV7-9 and TRBJ2-7; 7 bases fit TRBD1. This CDR3 is built from 18 residues. The J segment lost 2 bases and the V segment lost 2 bases, leaving 15 bases of the junction unmatched. Germline V gene lookup returns CDR1 SEHNR and CDR2 FQNEAQ (reference sequence). The CDR3 protein is CASSLKGGSSIFPYEQYF. For the CDR3, the DNA is TGTGCCAGCAGCTTAAAAGGGGGCAGTTCTATCTTTCCCTACGAGCAGTACTTC.

This clone appeared a few times. This chain uses TRBV5-1 with TRBJ2-6, with D maybe TRBD2 (5 bases). In germline, CDR1 is SGHRS, CDR2 YFSETQ. The ends were cut back, 0 bases at V and 0 bases at J, with 13 bases in the middle. This CDR3 comprises 18 residues. CDR3 residues: CASSLVGEGFSGANVLTF. In DNA form, the CDR3 reads TGCGCCAGCAGCTTGGTAGGCGAGGGATTCTCTGGGGCCAACGTCCTGACTTTC.

The chain joins TRBV7-2 to TRBJ2-3; a weak D match, TRBD2 (5 bases). Germline V gene data show CDR1 as SGHTA and CDR2 as FQGNSA. The V end was cut by 5 bases, the J end by 6 bases, with 18 bases between. CDR3 size: 15 residues. Written as DNA, the CDR3 is TGTGCCAGCAGCCCCTATGTCACGGCGGGCGATACGCAGTATTTT. Amino acids: CASSPYVTAGDTQYF. The complete variable domain, with remaining parts taken from reference TRBV7-2 and TRBJ2-3, reads GAGVSQSPSNKVTEKGKDVELRCDPISGHTALYWYRQSLGQGLEFLIYFQGNSAPDKSGLPSDRFSAERTGGSVSTLTIQRTQQEDSAVYLCASSPYVTAGDTQYFGPGTRLTVL.

CDR3 loop: CASRHDREDEQYF. The CDR3 DNA sequence: TGTGCCAGCAGACATGACAGGGAGGACGAGCAGTACTTC. The rearrangement links TRBV7-9 to TRBJ2-7; tentatively, D is TRBD1 (7 bases). CDR3 length equals 13 residues. Germline assignment: CDR1 SEHNR and CDR2 FQNEAQ (reference sequence). The germline V and J ends were trimmed by 6 bases and 5 bases, with 14 bases remaining between them.

The rearrangement joins TRBV27 to TRBJ2-3; D is perhaps TRBD2 (6 bases). CDR1 is MNHEY and CDR2 is SMNVEV in the germline V gene (reference sequence). The V end was cut by 2 bases, the J end by 0 bases, with 9 bases between. This CDR3 contains 15 residues. The CDR3 here is CASSLDSGSTDTQYF. The CDR3 nucleotides read TGTGCCAGCAGTTTAGATAGCGGTAGCACAGATACGCAGTATTTT.

The V call is TRBV18, the J call TRBJ1-1, with D possibly matching TRBD1 (5 bases). V lost 3 bases and J lost 7, with 12 bases in between. The CDR3 is made up of 13 amino acids. The germline V gene encodes CDR1 KGHSH and CDR2 LQKENI. In DNA, the CDR3 is TGTGCCAGCTCACCCGGGGGGGATCGTGAAGCTTTCTTT. It translates to CASSPGGDREAFF.